Below are 22 T cell receptor beta chains sequenced from a single sample in a study of T cell repertoires in cytomegalovirus infection. In TCRdb, the reads were re-called with MiXCR into one record per CDR3 protein. This sample has 300,000 or so distinct CDR3 sequences, with over 20% found just once. Source material: PBMCs. Receptors were obtained from a human donor in good health (CMV status not recorded). Some clones in this sample may be carry-over from other donors' samples.

This clonotype was seen only a few times. The V and J genes are TRBV20-1 and TRBJ2-7, with TRBD2 matching over 7 bases. The V and J ends lost 0 bases and 3 bases, in that order; junction bases with no gene match: 11. CDR1 and CDR2 (germline): DFQATT, SNEGSKA (reference sequence). The CDR3 is 16 amino acids. In nucleotides, the CDR3 is TGCAGTGCTAGAGATCTAGCGGAGGGAGGAGTCTACGAGCAGTACTTC. Encoded protein: CSARDLAEGGVYEQYF.

V and J are TRBV6-2 or TRBV6-3 and TRBJ2-2, with a weak D call TRBD2 (6 bases). Germline lookup yields CDR1 MNHEY and CDR2 SVGEGT. CDR3 length equals 14 residues. V was shortened by 8 bases and J by 2 bases, with 12 bases between the two germline ends. CDR3 bases: TGTGCCAGCCGAACCGGGGGAAACACCGGGGAGCTGTTTTTT. Residues: CASRTGGNTGELFF.

A few counts support this clonotype. The V call is TRBV12-3 or TRBV12-4, the J call TRBJ1-5; D gene unclear. There are 15 residues in the CDR3. The V end was cut by 6 bases, the J end by 2 bases, with 14 bases between. CDR3 bases: TGTGCCAGCAGCAACCATGCGGGCGGCAATCAGCCCCAGCATTTT. Encoded protein: CASSNHAGGNQPQHF.

This sequence joins TRBV12-3 or TRBV12-4 and TRBJ1-4, with D maybe TRBD1 (6 bases). The CDR3 is 14 residues long. V lost 5 bases and J lost 4, with 11 bases in between. This CDR3 is CASSEGGFNEKLFF. Here the CDR3 DNA reads TGTGCCAGCAGTGAGGGGGGGTTTAATGAAAAACTGTTTTTT.

This clonotype occurred a few times. The rearrangement joins TRBV29-1 to TRBJ2-7; D possibly corresponds to TRBD1 (5 bases). V lost 0 bases and J 5 bases, leaving 11 bases between the germline ends. The CDR3 is 13 residues long. Germline assignment: CDR1 SQVTM and CDR2 ANQGSEA. The DNA of the CDR3 is TGCAGCGTTGAAGATCAGGGTTCGGACGAGCAGTACTTC. This codes for CSVEDQGSDEQYF.

This clonotype turned up a few times. The rearrangement uses TRBV28 and TRBJ1-2; TRBD1 might be the D (6 bases). The germline V gene has CDR1 MDHEN and CDR2 SYDVKM. The CDR3 sequence is 14 residues long. Between the trimmed V and J ends, which lost 8 bases and 4 bases, there was a span of 17 bases. The CDR3 DNA is TGTGCCAGCCGAGGGGGGGCCCAAAGCTATGGCTACACCTTC. Amino acid sequence: CASRGGAQSYGYTF.

The chain links TRBV7-4 to TRBJ2-3; D gene ambiguous. CDR1 is SGHVT and CDR2 is SQSDAQ in the germline V gene. The V gene lost 5 bases and the J gene lost 4 bases, with 4 bases spanning the gap. This CDR3 has 11 amino acids. CDR3 protein: CASSESDTQYF. The CDR3 DNA follows: TGTGCCAGCAGCGAGTCAGATACGCAGTATTTT. The full variable domain, in which reference TRBV7-4 and TRBJ2-3 provide the parts outside the CDR3, is GAGVSQSPRYKVAKRGRDVALRCDSISGHVTLYWYRQTLGQGSEVLTYSQSDAQRDKSGRPSGRFSAERPERSVSTLKIQRTEQGDSAVYLCASSESDTQYFGPGTRLTVL.

This clonotype has at least ten counts. The chain links TRBV6-2 or TRBV6-3 to TRBJ2-1; TRBD1 matches at 9 bases. V lost 2 bases to trimming and J lost 6 bases; unmatched junction nucleotides: 11. Germline V CDR1 and CDR2: MNHEY, SVGEGT. This CDR3 comprises 17 residues. CDR3 nucleotides: TGTGCCAGCAGTTACCGGGACAGGGAGGGCTGGCCCAATGAGCAGTTCTTC. It encodes CASSYRDREGWPNEQFF.

This clonotype showed up many times. The gene calls are TRBV28 and TRBJ2-3; 12 bases are shared with TRBD2. V gave up 4 bases and J gave up 3 bases; unmatched junction bases: 5. CDR1 is MDHEN, CDR2 SYDVKM, per germline. The CDR3 has 16 amino acids. CDR3 amino acids: CASSSIGTSGTDTQYF. The CDR3 DNA is TGTGCCAGCAGTTCTATCGGGACTAGCGGGACAGATACGCAGTATTTT.

In the case of this clonotype: A much larger clone differs from this one at a single base, so this may be a read error. The rearrangement joins TRBV7-2 to TRBJ2-5; TRBD2 matches at 12 bases. Trimming removed 5 bases from V and 2 bases from J; junction bases left unmatched: 6. This CDR3 region has 16 residues. CDR1 is SGHTA, CDR2 FQGNSA, per germline. CDR3 loop: CASSPRLAGDQETQYF. In nucleotides, the CDR3 is TGTGCCAGCAGCCCGCGACTAGCGGGAGATCAAGAGACCCAGTACTTC.

This clonotype has a count of ten or more. This chain uses TRBV12-3 or TRBV12-4 with TRBJ2-4; TRBD2 matches 8 bases. The CDR3 contains 14 residues. The junction had 6 bases not matched to a gene; V was cut back by 3 bases and J by 8 bases. CDR3 in amino acids: CASSLAASGYIQYF. In DNA, the CDR3 is TGTGCCAGCAGTTTGGCCGCTAGCGGGTACATTCAGTACTTC.

Here the CDR3 reads CASSLSLRQTQYF. The CDR3 nucleotides are TGTGCCAGCAGTTTATCCCTGAGGCAGACCCAGTACTTC. The chain carries TRBV27 and TRBJ2-5; D is ambiguous. Trimming removed 0 bases at V and 6 bases at J, with 8 bases between. The CDR3 covers 13 residues. Germline V lookup: CDR1 MNHEY, CDR2 SMNVEV (reference sequence).

This clonotype was counted a single time. The chain joins TRBV15 to TRBJ2-3; unclear D gene. Germline assignment: CDR1 LNHNV and CDR2 YYDKDF (reference sequence). The CDR3 length is 13 residues. V gave up 0 bases and J gave up 5 bases, with 6 bases separating them. The CDR3 DNA reads TGTGCCACCAGCAGAGAGGACCTAGATACGCAGTATTTT. This sequence encodes CATSREDLDTQYF.

This clonotype was counted many times. This chain joins TRBV7-2 and TRBJ1-2; TRBD1 matches at 10 bases. The CDR3 runs to 15 residues. The germline gives CDR1 SGHTA, CDR2 FQGNSA. V trimming: 5 bases; J trimming: 1 base; junction bases outside the gene matches: 4. The CDR3 loop is CASSPGTGVNYGYTF. The CDR3 coding sequence is TGTGCCAGCAGCCCTGGGACAGGGGTTAACTATGGCTACACCTTC.

CDR3 sequence (DNA): TGCGCCAGCAGCCAAAACAGGTTCTTCTATGGCTACACCTTC. Protein sequence: CASSQNRFFYGYTF. The chain has TRBV4-3 and TRBJ1-2; possible D gene TRBD1, 5 bases. Looked up from germline, CDR1 is LGHNA and CDR2 is YSLEER. CDR3 size: 14 residues. With 2 bases removed from V and 4 bases from J, the gap between germline ends came to 11 bases.

This clonotype appeared once. The rearrangement uses TRBV6-2 or TRBV6-3 and TRBJ2-1; 12 nucleotides agree with TRBD2. J was trimmed by 9 bases and V by 2 bases; bases with no gene match: 8. CDR1 is MNHEY and CDR2 is SVGEGT in the germline V gene. This CDR3 region has 16 residues. The CDR3 loop reads CASSYRLAGGGTEQFF. For the CDR3, the DNA is TGTGCCAGCAGTTACCGCCTAGCGGGAGGGGGTACTGAGCAGTTCTTC.

The chain has TRBV7-9 and TRBJ2-1; no definite D call. This CDR3 region has 16 residues. From germline, CDR1 is SEHNR and CDR2 FQNEAQ (reference sequence). Trimming removed 6 bases from V and 5 bases from J, with 20 bases in between. The CDR3 bases are TGTGCCAGCAGTCAATCAGAGCGAGCTCCTGACAATGAGCAGTTCTTC. It translates to CASSQSERAPDNEQFF.

V usage is TRBV7-2 and J usage is TRBJ2-1; a possible D gene is TRBD2 (5 bases). CDR3 length: 14 amino acids. Germline loops: CDR1 SGHTA, CDR2 FQGNSA. The germline V and J ends were trimmed by 1 base and 4 bases, with 8 bases remaining between them. The CDR3 region has the DNA TGTGCCAGCAGCTTAGTCGGGGTGTACAATGAGCAGTTCTTC. It codes for CASSLVGVYNEQFF.

This clonotype was found a few times. Here the CDR3 reads CASSPQQEYGYTF. The CDR3, as DNA: TGTGCCAGCAGCCCTCAACAGGAATATGGCTACACCTTC. The rearrangement uses TRBV11-2 and TRBJ1-2; perhaps TRBD1 as D (5 bases). The CDR3 is 13 residues long. The germline V gene encodes CDR1 SGHAT and CDR2 FQNNGV. Deletions cut 5 bases from V and 5 bases from J, with 12 bases between.

This clonotype came up many times. The chain links TRBV7-6 to TRBJ2-2; D is undetermined. The length of the CDR3 is 15 residues. Trimming took 5 bases from V and 4 from J, leaving 14 bases between them. Per the germline V gene, CDR1 is SGHVS and CDR2 is FNYEAQ. CDR3: CASSRTTSRTGELFF. The CDR3 coding sequence is TGTGCCAGCAGCCGGACGACAAGTCGCACCGGGGAGCTGTTTTTT.

At least ten counts were recorded for this clonotype. This chain uses TRBV12-3 or TRBV12-4 with TRBJ2-7, with 15 positions matching TRBD2. V dropped 6 bases and J dropped 3; count of bases not matched to a gene: 6. The CDR3 covers 16 residues. This chain's CDR3 is CASSRRTSGGVYEQYF. The CDR3 DNA is TGTGCCAGCAGCCGCAGGACTAGCGGGGGGGTCTACGAGCAGTACTTC.

The chain recombines TRBV24-1 with TRBJ2-1; D call uncertain. The CDR3 is made up of 14 amino acids. V shed 0 bases and J shed 6 bases, with 8 bases lying between them. Germline V gene lookup returns CDR1 KGHDR and CDR2 SFDVKD. As DNA, the CDR3 is TGTGCCACCAGTGATTTGCGAACAGTCAATGAGCAGTTCTTC. This encodes CATSDLRTVNEQFF.